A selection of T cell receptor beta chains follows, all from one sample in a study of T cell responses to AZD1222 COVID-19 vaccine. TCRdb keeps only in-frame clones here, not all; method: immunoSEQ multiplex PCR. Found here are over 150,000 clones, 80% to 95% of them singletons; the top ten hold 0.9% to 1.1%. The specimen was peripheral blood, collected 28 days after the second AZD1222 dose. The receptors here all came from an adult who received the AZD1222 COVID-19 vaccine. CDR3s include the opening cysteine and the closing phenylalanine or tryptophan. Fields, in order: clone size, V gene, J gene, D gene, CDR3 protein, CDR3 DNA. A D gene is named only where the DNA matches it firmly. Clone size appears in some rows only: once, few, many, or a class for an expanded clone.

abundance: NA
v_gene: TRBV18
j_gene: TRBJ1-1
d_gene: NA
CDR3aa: CASSLDTEAFF
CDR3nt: TGTGCCAGCTCACTGGACACTGAAGCTTTCTTT

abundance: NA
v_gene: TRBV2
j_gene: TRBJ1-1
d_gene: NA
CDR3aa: CASSEGLEAFF
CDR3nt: TGTGCCAGCAGTGAGGGTTTAGAAGCTTTCTTT

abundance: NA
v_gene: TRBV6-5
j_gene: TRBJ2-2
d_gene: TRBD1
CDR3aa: CASRPQGAPGELFF
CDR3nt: TGTGCCAGCAGGCCTCAGGGGGCTCCCGGGGAGCTGTTTTTT

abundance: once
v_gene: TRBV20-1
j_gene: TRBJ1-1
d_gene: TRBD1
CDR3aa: CSANDRGSKAFF
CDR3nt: TGCAGTGCTAATGACAGGGGGAGTAAAGCTTTCTTT

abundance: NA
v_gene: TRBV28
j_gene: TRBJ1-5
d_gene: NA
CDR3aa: CASSPGPRLDQPQHF
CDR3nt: TGTGCCAGCAGTCCGGGACCCCGCCTGGATCAGCCCCAGCATTTT

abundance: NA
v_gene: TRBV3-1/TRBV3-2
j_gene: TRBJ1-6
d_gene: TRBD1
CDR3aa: CASSRQTGTNSPLHF
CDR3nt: TGTGCCAGCAGCCGCCAGACAGGGACTAATTCACCCCTCCACTTT

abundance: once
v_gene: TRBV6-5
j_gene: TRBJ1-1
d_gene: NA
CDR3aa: CASCELVGNTEAFF
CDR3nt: TGTGCCAGCTGCGAGCTAGTCGGGAACACTGAAGCTTTCTTT

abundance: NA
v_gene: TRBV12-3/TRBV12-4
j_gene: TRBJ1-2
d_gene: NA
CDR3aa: CASSYKDEGGYTF
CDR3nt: TGTGCCAGCAGTTATAAGGACGAGGGTGGCTACACCTTC

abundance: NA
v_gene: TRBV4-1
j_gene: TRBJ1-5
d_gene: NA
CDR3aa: CASSQDRDSNQPQHF
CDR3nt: TGCGCCAGCAGCCAAGATCGAGATAGCAATCAGCCCCAGCATTTT

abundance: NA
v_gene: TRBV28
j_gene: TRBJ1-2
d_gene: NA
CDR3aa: CASSLDGSYGYTF
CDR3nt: TGTGCCAGCAGCCTGGACGGTAGCTATGGCTACACCTTC

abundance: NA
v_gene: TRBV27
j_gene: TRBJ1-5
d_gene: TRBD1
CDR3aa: CASSQNGQGNQPQHF
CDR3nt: TGTGCCAGCAGTCAAAATGGACAGGGCAATCAGCCCCAGCATTTT

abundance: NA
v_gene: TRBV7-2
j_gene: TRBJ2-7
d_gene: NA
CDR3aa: CASSPLGSSYEQYF
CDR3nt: TGTGCCAGCAGCCCGTTGGGGAGTTCCTACGAGCAGTACTTC

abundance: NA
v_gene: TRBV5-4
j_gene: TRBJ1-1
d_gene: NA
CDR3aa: CASSLRRVNTEAFF
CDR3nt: TGTGCCAGCAGCTTGAGGAGGGTCAACACTGAAGCTTTCTTT

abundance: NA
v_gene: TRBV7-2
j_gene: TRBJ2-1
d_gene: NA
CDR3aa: CASSLGSGSPNEQFF
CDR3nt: TGTGCCAGCAGCTTAGGATCAGGGTCCCCTAATGAGCAGTTCTTC

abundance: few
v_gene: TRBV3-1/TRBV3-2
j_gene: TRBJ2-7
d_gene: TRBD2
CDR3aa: CASSQVSGGNHEQYF
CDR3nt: TGTGCCAGCAGCCAAGTAAGCGGGGGGAATCACGAGCAGTACTTC

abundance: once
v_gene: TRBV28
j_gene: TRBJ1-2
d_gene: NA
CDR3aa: CASSLYPRTSGRGYTF
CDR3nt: TGTGCCAGCAGTTTGTATCCGAGGACCAGCGGGAGGGGCTACACCTTC

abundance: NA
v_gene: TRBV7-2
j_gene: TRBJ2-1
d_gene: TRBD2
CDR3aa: CASSLEPSGGPLSYNEQFF
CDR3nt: TGTGCCAGCAGCTTAGAGCCTAGCGGGGGACCACTCTCCTACAATGAGCAGTTCTTC

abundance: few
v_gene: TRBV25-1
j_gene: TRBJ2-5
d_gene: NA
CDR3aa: CASSDIKLGPETQYF
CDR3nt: TGTGCCAGCAGTGATATAAAGTTGGGACCAGAGACCCAGTACTTC

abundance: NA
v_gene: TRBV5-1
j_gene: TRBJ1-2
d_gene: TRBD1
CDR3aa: CASSDWTGRYGYTF
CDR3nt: TGCGCCAGCAGCGACTGGACAGGGAGGTATGGCTACACCTTC

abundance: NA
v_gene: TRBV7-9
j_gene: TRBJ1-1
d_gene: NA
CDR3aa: CASSLSAGSTEAFF
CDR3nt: TGTGCCAGCAGCTTATCGGCAGGGAGCACTGAAGCTTTCTTT

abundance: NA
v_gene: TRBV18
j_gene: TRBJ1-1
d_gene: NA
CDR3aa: CASSPNTGLDTEAFF
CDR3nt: TGTGCCAGCTCACCTAATACAGGGTTGGACACTGAAGCTTTCTTT

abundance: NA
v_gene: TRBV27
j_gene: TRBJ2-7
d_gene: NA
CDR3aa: CASSPPEKRREQYF
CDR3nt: TGTGCCAGCAGCCCCCCCGAGAAGCGAAGGGAGCAGTACTTC

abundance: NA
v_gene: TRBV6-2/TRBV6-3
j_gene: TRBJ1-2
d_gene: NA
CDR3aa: CASSSPWTHGQPIGYTF
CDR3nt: TGTGCCAGCAGTTCCCCATGGACCCATGGACAGCCTATTGGCTACACCTTC

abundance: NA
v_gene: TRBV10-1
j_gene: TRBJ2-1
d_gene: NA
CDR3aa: CASSPTRDQYNEQFF
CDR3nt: TGCGCCAGCAGTCCGACCCGGGACCAATACAATGAGCAGTTCTTC

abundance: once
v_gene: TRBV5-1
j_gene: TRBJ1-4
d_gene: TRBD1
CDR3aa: CASRGTGDEKLFF
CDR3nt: TGCGCCAGCCGCGGGACAGGGGATGAAAAACTGTTTTTT

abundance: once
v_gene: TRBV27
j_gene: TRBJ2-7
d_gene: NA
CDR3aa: CASSVRGGRYEQYF
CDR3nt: TGTGCCAGCAGTGTCCGGGGCGGACGCTACGAGCAGTACTTC

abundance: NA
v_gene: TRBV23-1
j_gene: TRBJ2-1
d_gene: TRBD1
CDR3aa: CASSQTPRYRGRNEQFF
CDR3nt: TGCGCCAGCAGTCAAACCCCGCGGTACAGGGGCAGGAATGAGCAGTTCTTC

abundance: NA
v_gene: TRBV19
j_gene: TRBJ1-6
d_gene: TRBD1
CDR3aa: CASSRTGVESPLHF
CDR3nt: TGTGCCAGTAGCCGCACAGGGGTAGAATCACCCCTCCACTTT

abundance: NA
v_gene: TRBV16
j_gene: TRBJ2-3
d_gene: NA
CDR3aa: CASSQQGFGTDTQYF
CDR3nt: TGTGCCAGCAGCCAACAGGGTTTCGGGACAGATACGCAGTATTTT

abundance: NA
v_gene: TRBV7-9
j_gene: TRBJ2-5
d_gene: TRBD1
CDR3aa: CASGPGTAQETQYF
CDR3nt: TGTGCCAGCGGTCCCGGGACAGCCCAAGAGACCCAGTACTTC

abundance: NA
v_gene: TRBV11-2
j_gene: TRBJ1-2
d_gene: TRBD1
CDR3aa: CASSFDRGGGYTF
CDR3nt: TGTGCCAGCAGCTTCGACAGGGGCGGCGGCTACACCTTC

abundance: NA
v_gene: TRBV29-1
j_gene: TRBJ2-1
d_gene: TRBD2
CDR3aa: CSVGTSGGAEQFF
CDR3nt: TGCAGCGTTGGAACTAGCGGGGGGGCCGAACAGTTCTTC

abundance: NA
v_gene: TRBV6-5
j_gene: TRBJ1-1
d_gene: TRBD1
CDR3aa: CASSRQGPDTEAFF
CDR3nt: TGTGCCAGCAGCCGACAGGGACCGGACACTGAAGCTTTCTTT

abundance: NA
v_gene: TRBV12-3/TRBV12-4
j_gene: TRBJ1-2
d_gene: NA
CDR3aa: CASSFGGRGGYTF
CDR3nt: TGTGCCAGCAGTTTTGGTGGGAGGGGAGGCTACACCTTC

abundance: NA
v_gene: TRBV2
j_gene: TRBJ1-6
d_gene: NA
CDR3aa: CASSYNSPLHF
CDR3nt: TGTGCCAGCAGTTACAATTCACCCCTCCACTTT

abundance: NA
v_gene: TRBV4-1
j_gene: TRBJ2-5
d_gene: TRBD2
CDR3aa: CASSHLPPGLAGGRETQYF
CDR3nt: TGCGCCAGCAGCCACCTACCTCCGGGACTAGCGGGGGGGCGGGAGACCCAGTACTTC

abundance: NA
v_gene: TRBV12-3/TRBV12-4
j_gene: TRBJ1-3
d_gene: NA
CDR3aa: CASSSSSGNTIYF
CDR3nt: TGTGCCAGCAGCTCTAGTTCTGGAAACACCATATATTTT

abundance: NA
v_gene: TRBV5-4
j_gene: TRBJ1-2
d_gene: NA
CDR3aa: CASRFRGGGYTF
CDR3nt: TGTGCCAGCAGGTTTCGCGGGGGGGGCTACACCTTC

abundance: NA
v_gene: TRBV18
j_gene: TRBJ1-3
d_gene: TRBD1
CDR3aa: CASSPAGQGKNTIYF
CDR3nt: TGTGCCAGCTCACCAGCGGGACAGGGTAAAAACACCATATATTTT

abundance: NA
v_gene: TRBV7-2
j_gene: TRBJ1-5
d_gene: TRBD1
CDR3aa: CASSTGENQPQHF
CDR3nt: TGTGCCAGCAGTACAGGGGAGAATCAGCCCCAGCATTTT

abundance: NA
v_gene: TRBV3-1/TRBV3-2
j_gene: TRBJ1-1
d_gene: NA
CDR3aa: CASSQVGWGGEAFF
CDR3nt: TGTGCCAGCAGCCAAGTTGGGTGGGGGGGTGAAGCTTTCTTT

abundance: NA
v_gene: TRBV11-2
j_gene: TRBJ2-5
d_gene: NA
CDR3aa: CASSLAPSGVLDF
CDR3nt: TGTGCCAGCAGCTTAGCCCCCTCGGGTGTATTGGACTTC

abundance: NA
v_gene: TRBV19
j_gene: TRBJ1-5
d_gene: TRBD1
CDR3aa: CASSAGQGLGWYQPQHF
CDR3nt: TGTGCCAGTAGTGCGGGACAGGGACTGGGGTGGTATCAGCCCCAGCATTTT

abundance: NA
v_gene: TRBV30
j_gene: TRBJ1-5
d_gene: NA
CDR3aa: CAWRTQGVSNQPQHF
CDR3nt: TGTGCCTGGAGAACCCAGGGAGTTAGCAATCAGCCCCAGCATTTT

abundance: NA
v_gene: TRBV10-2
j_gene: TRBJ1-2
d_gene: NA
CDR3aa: CASSEGTDYGYTF
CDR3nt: TGCGCCAGCAGTGAAGGGACCGACTATGGCTACACCTTC

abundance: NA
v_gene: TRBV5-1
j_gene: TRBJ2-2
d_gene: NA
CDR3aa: CASIRDGELFF
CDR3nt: TGCGCCAGCATTAGGGACGGGGAGCTGTTTTTT

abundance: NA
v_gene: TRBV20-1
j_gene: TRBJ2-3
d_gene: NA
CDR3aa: CSASGLRVHGTDTQYF
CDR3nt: TGCAGTGCTAGTGGACTCCGTGTGCACGGCACAGATACGCAGTATTTT

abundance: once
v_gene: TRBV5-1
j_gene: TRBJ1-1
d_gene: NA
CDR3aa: CASRSTGLNTEAFF
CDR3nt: TGCGCCAGCAGGTCCACAGGGTTGAACACTGAAGCTTTCTTT

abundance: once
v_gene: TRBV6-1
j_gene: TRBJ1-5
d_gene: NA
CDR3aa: CASSEGLNQPQHF
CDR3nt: TGTGCCAGCAGTGAGGGCCTCAATCAGCCCCAGCATTTT

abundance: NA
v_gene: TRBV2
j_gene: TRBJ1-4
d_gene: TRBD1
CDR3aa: CASSYLDRVANEKLFF
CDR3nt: TGTGCCAGCAGTTACCTCGACAGGGTAGCTAATGAAAAACTGTTTTTT

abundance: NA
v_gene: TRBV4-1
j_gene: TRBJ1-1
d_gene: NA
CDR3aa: CASSPLGTEAFF
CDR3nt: TGCGCCAGCAGCCCTCTGGGTACTGAAGCTTTCTTT

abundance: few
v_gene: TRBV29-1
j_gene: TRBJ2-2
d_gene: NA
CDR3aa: CSTGQNTGELFF
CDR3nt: TGCAGCACCGGACAGAACACCGGGGAGCTGTTTTTT

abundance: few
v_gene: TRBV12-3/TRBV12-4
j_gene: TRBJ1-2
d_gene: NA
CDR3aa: CASSFGYSYTF
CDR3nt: TGTGCCAGCAGTTTCGGGTACAGCTACACCTTC

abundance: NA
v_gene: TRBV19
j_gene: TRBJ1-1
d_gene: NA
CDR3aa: CASSIAPGWTEAFF
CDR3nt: TGTGCCAGTAGTATAGCTCCAGGGTGGACTGAAGCTTTCTTT

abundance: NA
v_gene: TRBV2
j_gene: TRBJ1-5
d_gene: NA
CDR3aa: CASSESNQPQHF
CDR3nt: TGTGCCAGCAGCGAAAGCAATCAGCCCCAGCATTTT

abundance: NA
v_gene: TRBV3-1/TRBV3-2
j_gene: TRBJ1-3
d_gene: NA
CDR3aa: CASSLQVFGNTIYF
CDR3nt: TGTGCCAGCAGCCTACAGGTGTTTGGAAACACCATATATTTT

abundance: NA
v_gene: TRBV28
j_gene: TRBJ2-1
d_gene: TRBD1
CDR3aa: CASRTGQGFSYNEQFF
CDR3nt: TGTGCCAGCAGGACGGGACAGGGATTCTCCTACAATGAGCAGTTCTTC

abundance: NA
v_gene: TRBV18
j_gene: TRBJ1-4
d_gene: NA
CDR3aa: CASSPRSDREKLFF
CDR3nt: TGTGCCAGCTCACCACGCAGTGATCGCGAAAAACTGTTTTTT

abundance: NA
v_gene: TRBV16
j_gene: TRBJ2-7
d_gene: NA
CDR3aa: CASSQRWTTYEQYF
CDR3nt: TGTGCCAGCAGCCAAAGGTGGACAACCTACGAGCAGTACTTC

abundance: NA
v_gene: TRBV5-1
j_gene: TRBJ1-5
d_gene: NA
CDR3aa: CASSPGQSNQPQHF
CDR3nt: TGCGCCAGCAGTCCCGGGCAAAGCAATCAGCCCCAGCATTTT